Shown below are 21 T cell receptor beta chains from a single sample sequenced in a study of beta chain features in type 1 diabetes. All of the isolated RNA was reverse transcribed, so expressed TCRB transcripts were sequenced. The assay was immunoSEQ multiplex PCR, and TCRdb's table has in-frame clones only and misses some. The sample lists 350,000 to 400,000 clones, more than 13% occurring once. The sequenced material came from naive CD4+ T cells from blood. Receptors were obtained from a woman between 18 and 30 years old in good health.

This chain joins TRBV30 and TRBJ2-7; the D gene is possibly TRBD1 (6 bases). The germline V gene encodes CDR1 GTSNPN and CDR2 SVGIG (reference sequence). The CDR3 length is 11 residues. Deletions cut 4 bases from V and 7 bases from J, with 11 bases between. CDR3 DNA: TGTGCCTGGACTCACAGGGAGGAGCAGTACTTC. Translated: CAWTHREEQYF.

Concerning this clone: The same CDR3 also results from other DNA sequences found in this sample. The chain has TRBV18 and TRBJ2-7, with TRBD1 matching 9 bases. Per germline, CDR1 KGHSH and CDR2 LQKENI. This CDR3 region has 14 residues. Unmatched junction bases numbered 0, after V lost 3 bases and J lost 0 bases. The CDR3 here is CASSPGQGSYEQYF. The CDR3, as DNA: TGTGCCAGCTCACCGGGACAGGGCTCCTACGAGCAGTACTTC.

The gene calls are TRBV28 and TRBJ1-2, with D tentatively TRBD1 (5 bases). The CDR3 is 13 amino acids. Germline V gives CDR1 MDHEN, CDR2 SYDVKM. V lost 9 bases and J lost 8, with 19 bases in between. The CDR3, as DNA: TGTGCCAGTGAAGGTCGAGGGGCGGGGGGCTACACCTTC. Translated: CASEGRGAGGYTF.

The CDR3, as DNA: TGTGCCAGCAGTGACGGACAGCCCGATCAGCCCCAGCATTTT. It translates to CASSDGQPDQPQHF. The V call is TRBV5-8, the J call TRBJ1-5, with D tentatively TRBD1 (6 bases). The CDR3 covers 14 residues. Trimming pared 5 bases from V and 5 bases from J, leaving 14 bases between. Germline loops: CDR1 SGHTS, CDR2 YDEGEE.

This clone was observed a handful of times. This chain links TRBV9 with TRBJ2-3; TRBD2 matches 9 bases. The germline gives CDR1 SGDLS, CDR2 YYNGEE. J lost 6 bases, V lost 1 base, and 6 bases had no gene match. This CDR3 has 15 residues. CDR3 region: CASSVRREGRDTQYF. Written as DNA, the CDR3 is TGTGCCAGCAGCGTACGGCGGGAGGGCAGGGATACGCAGTATTTT.

V and J are TRBV19 and TRBJ1-5, with D unresolved. The CDR3 runs 14 residues. V was shortened by 4 bases and J by 0 bases, with 7 bases between the two germline ends. Germline V gene sequence: CDR1 LNHDA, CDR2 SQIVND (reference sequence). The CDR3 region has the DNA TGTGCCAGTAGTACAGAGTATAGCAATCAGCCCCAGCATTTT. As protein: CASSTEYSNQPQHF.

This clone was seen more than once but under ten times. This rearrangement joins TRBV7-9 to TRBJ2-5; unclear D gene. Per germline, CDR1 SEHNR and CDR2 FQNEAQ (reference sequence). This CDR3 is 13 amino acids long. Trimming shortened V by 1 base and J by 1 base, and 4 bases separated the two germline ends. The CDR3 coding sequence is TGTGCCAGCAGCTTAGTAGTCCAAGAGACCCAGTACTTC. This gives the protein CASSLVVQETQYF.

This clone came up a few times. The CDR3: CSVEQLAGGNEQFF. CDR3 coding DNA: TGCAGCGTTGAGCAACTAGCGGGAGGCAATGAGCAGTTCTTC. The chain carries TRBV29-1 and TRBJ2-1; 12 positions match TRBD2. With V trimmed by 3 bases and J by 6 bases, 3 bases remained unmatched. The CDR3 consists of 14 residues. Germline V gene data show CDR1 as SQVTM and CDR2 as ANQGSEA.

The table lists this clone with a few counts. CDR3: CATSLALRTQGETQYF. The CDR3 nucleotides are TGTGCCACCAGTTTGGCTTTGAGAACCCAGGGAGAGACCCAGTACTTC. J is TRBJ2-5 and V is TRBV15; D may be TRBD1 (5 bases). The CDR3 runs to 16 residues. The germline V gene has CDR1 LNHNV and CDR2 YYDKDF (reference sequence). V was cut by 6 bases and J by 4 bases, with 21 bases left in between.

This clone has only a few counts. The V and J genes are TRBV18 and TRBJ2-7; 11 nucleotides line up with TRBD2. Germline assignment: CDR1 KGHSH and CDR2 LQKENI. This CDR3 is built from 16 residues. V lost 3 bases to trimming and J lost 5 bases; unmatched junction nucleotides: 9. The CDR3 nucleotides are TGTGCCAGCTCACCCACGGTCCTAGCGGGAGGCCACGAGCAGTACTTC. It encodes CASSPTVLAGGHEQYF.

This clone was seen only a few times. The chain couples TRBV2 to TRBJ1-2; 9 bases fit TRBD1. Germline CDR1 and CDR2: SNHLY and FYNNEI. V dropped 9 bases and J dropped 1; count of bases not matched to a gene: 6. The CDR3 has 14 residues. The CDR3 spells CARPAGQGNYGYTF. The CDR3 nucleotides read TGTGCCAGACCCGCGGGACAGGGTAACTATGGCTACACCTTC.

The chain uses TRBV18 and TRBJ2-1; 7 bases are a match to TRBD1. The length of the CDR3 is 13 residues. Losses at the gene ends were 5 bases for V and 5 bases for J; bases not matched to a gene: 3. CDR1 and CDR2 from the germline V gene are KGHSH and LQKENI. CDR3 in DNA: TGTGCCAGCTCATCTGGGACAGACAATGAGCAGTTCTTC. Amino acid sequence: CASSSGTDNEQFF.

V is TRBV30 and J is TRBJ2-7, with 10 bases that match TRBD2. CDR3 size: 14 residues. Germline values: CDR1 GTSNPN, CDR2 SVGIG (reference sequence). The V and J ends lost 2 bases and 2 bases, in that order; junction bases with no gene match: 3. This CDR3 is CAWSTGLAAYEQYF. The CDR3 bases are TGTGCCTGGAGTACCGGACTAGCGGCCTACGAGCAGTACTTC.

The chain combines TRBV4-3 with TRBJ2-1, with 7 bases identical to TRBD2. There are 15 residues in the CDR3. V was pared by 1 base and J by 8 bases, with 8 bases of the junction left unmatched. The germline CDR1 and CDR2 sequences are LGHNA and YSLEER. The DNA for the CDR3 is TGCGCCAGCAGCCAAGCAGCGGGATTAGCCCATGAGCAGTTCTTC. It specifies CASSQAAGLAHEQFF.

This clone was seen a single time. The chain recombines TRBV28 with TRBJ2-5; 11 nucleotides align to TRBD1. This CDR3 is 16 amino acids long. The trim removed 7 bases at V and 5 bases at J, leaving 12 bases unmatched. In germline, CDR1 is MDHEN, CDR2 SYDVKM. The CDR3 here is CASTPLSWDRGETQYF. DNA for the CDR3: TGTGCCAGCACTCCCTTGTCCTGGGACAGGGGGGAGACCCAGTACTTC.

This clone appeared a few times. The J gene is TRBJ2-7, the V gene TRBV5-1; perhaps TRBD1 as D (7 bases). The CDR3 extends over 15 amino acids. Germline V gives CDR1 SGHRS, CDR2 YFSETQ. V lost 4 bases and J 3 bases, leaving 17 bases between the germline ends. CDR3 sequence reads: CASSPGGQKNYEQYF. The CDR3 coding sequence is TGCGCCAGCAGCCCCGGGGGACAGAAAAACTACGAGCAGTACTTC.

This chain links TRBV7-9 with TRBJ2-1; TRBD2 might be the D (6 bases). V was clipped by 5 bases and J by 5 bases, with 19 bases between them. Germline assignment: CDR1 SEHNR and CDR2 FQNEAQ (reference sequence). The CDR3 sequence is 16 residues long. The CDR3, as DNA: TGTGCCAGCAGCCTAAGCTCTACTAGCACAGACAATGAGCAGTTCTTC. Translated: CASSLSSTSTDNEQFF.

There are a few counts of this clone. This chain connects TRBV10-3 to TRBJ1-2; 9 nucleotides agree with TRBD1. Germline V CDR1 and CDR2: ENHRY, SYGVKD. J gave up 6 bases and V 7 bases, and 3 bases lay outside the gene matches. The CDR3 totals 12 residues. The chain's CDR3 is CAIKGTGHGYTF. The CDR3 DNA reads TGTGCCATCAAAGGGACAGGGCATGGCTACACCTTC.

This clone appeared a few times. The chain combines TRBV29-1 with TRBJ2-4, with TRBD2 matching over 10 bases. The V and J ends lost 0 bases and 0 bases, in that order; junction bases with no gene match: 8. The germline gives CDR1 SQVTM, CDR2 ANQGSEA. The CDR3 consists of 18 residues. DNA of the CDR3: TGCAGCGTTGAAGATTATAGCGGGAGGCCTCTAGCCAAAAACATTCAGTACTTC. Encoded protein: CSVEDYSGRPLAKNIQYF.

This clone was seen more than once but under ten times. V gene TRBV10-3 combines with J gene TRBJ2-7; 8 bases align to TRBD1. CDR1 is ENHRY and CDR2 is SYGVKD in the germline V gene. V was pared by 4 bases and J by 2 bases, with 4 bases of the junction left unmatched. The CDR3 consists of 14 residues. The CDR3 protein is CAISGSGGPYEQYF. DNA of the CDR3: TGTGCCATCAGTGGTTCAGGGGGCCCCTACGAGCAGTACTTC.

This clone has just a few counts. The rearrangement links TRBV9 to TRBJ2-5, with TRBD2 matching over 9 bases. CDR1 SGDLS and CDR2 YYNGEE come from the germline V gene. With V trimmed by 5 bases and J by 5 bases, 13 bases remained unmatched. The CDR3 consists of 16 residues. In nucleotides, the CDR3 is TGTGCCAGCAGTCCAGAGGGGCGGGAGGGCCCCGAGACCCAGTACTTC. Protein product: CASSPEGREGPETQYF.